This record concerns one TCR beta chain sequence. The antigen is not known. With 6 bases removed from V and 2 bases from J, the gap between germline ends came to 9 bases. CDR1 and CDR2 (germline): SNHLY, FYNNEI. The length of the CDR3 is 13 residues. Time point denoted: 2015-2016 season, pre-vaccination. Sorted cTfh were non-naive CD4+CXCR5+PD-1+, either ICOS+CD38+ or ICOS-CD38-. Data came from immunoSEQ multiplex PCR; TCRdb stores just in-frame clones and leaves some out. This table holds approximately 12,000 clones, roughly 80% found once. These data are taken from a study of follicular helper T cells after annual influenza vaccination. Study-level results: Yearly vaccinations repeatedly recalled conserved clonotypes in ICOS+CD38+ cTfh.

The gene calls are TRBV2 and TRBJ2-3, with unresolved D. Sample: CXCR5+ CD38- circulating T follicular helper cells from blood, taken on the day of influenza vaccination. Regarding subset: circulating Tfh, non-naive CD4+CXCR5+PD-1+ (ICOS+CD38+ or ICOS-CD38-). The TCR sequence derives from an adult who received the influenza vaccine. The DNA for the CDR3 is TGTGCCAGCAGCGGCGGAGTCACAGATACGCAGTATTTT. Translation: CASSGGVTDTQYF.